These T cell receptor beta chains were read from a single sample in a study of cytomegalovirus exposure and HLA in healthy donors. Sequencing was performed with immunoSEQ multiplex PCR; in TCRdb, only in-frame clones are kept and a portion is missing. Reported are 90,000 to 130,000 clones; the ten largest clones contain 6.8%. Source material: PBMCs. The receptors come from a man aged 35 to 55 in good health and CMV-seropositive. The CDR3 runs from the conserved cysteine through the conserved F or W. A D gene is named only where the DNA matches it firmly.

D gene	V gene	J gene	CDR3 DNA	CDR3 protein
TRBD1	TRBV15	TRBJ2-7	TGTGCCACCAGCATTGGGCGGGGGACAGGGTCCTACGAGCAGTACTTC	CATSIGRGTGSYEQYF
.	TRBV15	TRBJ2-2	TGTGCCACCAGCAGAGAGGGCCCCGGGGAGCTGTTTTTT	CATSREGPGELFF
TRBD2	TRBV11-2	TRBJ2-1	TGTGCCAGCCCTTCTACCGGACAGCGGGAGAGTACTGAGCAGTTCTTC	CASPSTGQRESTEQFF
.	TRBV2	TRBJ1-5	TGTGCCAGCAGGGTGGGAGGGGAGAGGAATCAGCCCCAGCATTTT	CASRVGGERNQPQHF
.	TRBV29-1	TRBJ2-7	TGCAGCGTTGAAGATCGTGCCAGGGGCACCTACGAGCAGTACTTC	CSVEDRARGTYEQYF
TRBD2	TRBV29-1	TRBJ2-5	TGCAGCGTCCATGACTGGACTAGCGCGCTACAAGAGACCCAGTACTTC	CSVHDWTSALQETQYF
.	TRBV15	TRBJ2-3	TGTGCCACCAGCAGATCAAAAGGGAGAACAGATACGCAGTATTTT	CATSRSKGRTDTQYF
TRBD1	TRBV7-9	TRBJ1-3	TGTGCCAGCAGCTTAGCGCAGGGGGGCGGTGGAAACACCATATATTTT	CASSLAQGGGGNTIYF
TRBD1	TRBV10-3	TRBJ1-5	TGTGCCATCAGCTTGACAGGGGACAGCAATCAGCCCCAGCATTTT	CAISLTGDSNQPQHF
.	TRBV5-4	TRBJ1-2	TGTGCCAGCAGCTCCTTGGGGCGTGTAAATGGCTACACCTTC	CASSSLGRVNGYTF
.	TRBV5-1	TRBJ2-1	TGCGCCAGCAGCTGGGGGGGGCGGACCTCCAATGAGCAGTTCTTC	CASSWGGRTSNEQFF
TRBD1	TRBV9	TRBJ1-1	TGTGCCAGCAGCGGCCGGACAGGGAGCAACACTGAAGCTTTCTTT	CASSGRTGSNTEAFF
TRBD1	TRBV5-5	TRBJ1-5	TGTGCCAGCAGCCAGGACAGGAATCAGCCCCAGCATTTT	CASSQDRNQPQHF
TRBD1	TRBV5-1	TRBJ2-1	TGCGCCAGCAGCTTGGACGGGACAGGCTACAATGAGCAGTTCTTC	CASSLDGTGYNEQFF
.	TRBV6-1	TRBJ2-1	TGTGCCAGTCAACAGCGGAGCTCCTACAATGAGCAGTTCTTC	CASQQRSSYNEQFF
.	TRBV11-1	TRBJ2-1	TGTGCCAGCAGCTTCACAGGGCGTCATGACAATGAGCAGTTCTTC	CASSFTGRHDNEQFF
TRBD2	TRBV5-4	TRBJ2-1	TGTGCCAGCAGCTTGGTCGGGGGGACCAACAATGAGCAGTTCTTC	CASSLVGGTNNEQFF